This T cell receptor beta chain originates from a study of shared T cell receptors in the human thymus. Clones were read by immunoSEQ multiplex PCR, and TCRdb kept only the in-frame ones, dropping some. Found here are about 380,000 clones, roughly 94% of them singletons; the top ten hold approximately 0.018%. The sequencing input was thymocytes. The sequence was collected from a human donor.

The CDR3, as DNA: TGTGCCAGCAGCCCGTCCCGGGGACCGGAACTTAGTGAAAAACTGTTTTTT. The encoded protein is CASSPSRGPELSEKLFF. This chain joins TRBV28 and TRBJ1-4; maybe TRBD1 (5 bases). The CDR3 length is 17 residues. Germline CDR1 MDHEN, CDR2 SYDVKM. V lost 6 bases, J lost 7 bases, and 24 bases lay in between.